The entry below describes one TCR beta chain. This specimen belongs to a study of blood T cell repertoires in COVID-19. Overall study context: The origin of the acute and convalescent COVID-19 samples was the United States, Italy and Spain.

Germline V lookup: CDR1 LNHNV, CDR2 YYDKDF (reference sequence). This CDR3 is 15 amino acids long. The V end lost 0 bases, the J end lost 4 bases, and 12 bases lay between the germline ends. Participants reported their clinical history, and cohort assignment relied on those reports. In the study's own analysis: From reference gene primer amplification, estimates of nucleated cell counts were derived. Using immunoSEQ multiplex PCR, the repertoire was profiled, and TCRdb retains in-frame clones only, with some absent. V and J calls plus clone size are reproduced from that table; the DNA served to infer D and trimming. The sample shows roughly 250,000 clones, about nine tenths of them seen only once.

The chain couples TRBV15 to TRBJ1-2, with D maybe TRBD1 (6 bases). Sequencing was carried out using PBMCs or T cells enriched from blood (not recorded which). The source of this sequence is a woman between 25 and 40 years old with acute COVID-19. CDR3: CATSREPDSTYGYTF. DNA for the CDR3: TGTGCCACCAGCAGAGAACCGGACAGTACCTATGGCTACACCTTC.